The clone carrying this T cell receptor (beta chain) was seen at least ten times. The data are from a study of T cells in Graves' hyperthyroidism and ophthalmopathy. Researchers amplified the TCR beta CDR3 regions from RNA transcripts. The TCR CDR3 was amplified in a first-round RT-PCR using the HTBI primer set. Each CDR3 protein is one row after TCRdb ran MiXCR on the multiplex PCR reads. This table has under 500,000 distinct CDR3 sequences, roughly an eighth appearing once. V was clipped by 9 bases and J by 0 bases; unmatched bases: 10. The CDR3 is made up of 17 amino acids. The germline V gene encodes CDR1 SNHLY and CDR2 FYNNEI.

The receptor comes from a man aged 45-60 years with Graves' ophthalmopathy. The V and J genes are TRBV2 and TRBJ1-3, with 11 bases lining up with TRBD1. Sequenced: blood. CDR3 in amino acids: CASTGTGGFTSGNTIYF. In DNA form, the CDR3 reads TGTGCCAGTACTGGGACAGGGGGATTCACCTCTGGAAACACCATATATTTT. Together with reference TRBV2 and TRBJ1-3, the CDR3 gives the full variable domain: EPEVTQTPSHQVTQMGQEVILRCVPISNHLYFYWYRQILGQKVEFLVSFYNNEISEKSEIFDDQFSVERPDGSNFTLKIRSTKLEDSAMYFCASTGTGGFTSGNTIYFGEGSWLTVV.